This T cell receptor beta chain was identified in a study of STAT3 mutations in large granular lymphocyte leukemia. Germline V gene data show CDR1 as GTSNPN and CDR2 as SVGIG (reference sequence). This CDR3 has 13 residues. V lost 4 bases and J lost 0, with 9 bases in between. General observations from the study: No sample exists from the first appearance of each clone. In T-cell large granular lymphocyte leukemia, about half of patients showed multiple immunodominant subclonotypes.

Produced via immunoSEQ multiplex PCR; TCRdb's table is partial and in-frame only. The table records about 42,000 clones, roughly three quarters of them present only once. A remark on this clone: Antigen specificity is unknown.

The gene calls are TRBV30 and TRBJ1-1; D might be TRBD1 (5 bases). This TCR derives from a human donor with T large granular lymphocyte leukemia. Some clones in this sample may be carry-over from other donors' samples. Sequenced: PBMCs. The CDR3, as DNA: TGTGCCTGGACCAGGGCCATGAACACTGAAGCTTTCTTT. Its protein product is CAWTRAMNTEAFF.